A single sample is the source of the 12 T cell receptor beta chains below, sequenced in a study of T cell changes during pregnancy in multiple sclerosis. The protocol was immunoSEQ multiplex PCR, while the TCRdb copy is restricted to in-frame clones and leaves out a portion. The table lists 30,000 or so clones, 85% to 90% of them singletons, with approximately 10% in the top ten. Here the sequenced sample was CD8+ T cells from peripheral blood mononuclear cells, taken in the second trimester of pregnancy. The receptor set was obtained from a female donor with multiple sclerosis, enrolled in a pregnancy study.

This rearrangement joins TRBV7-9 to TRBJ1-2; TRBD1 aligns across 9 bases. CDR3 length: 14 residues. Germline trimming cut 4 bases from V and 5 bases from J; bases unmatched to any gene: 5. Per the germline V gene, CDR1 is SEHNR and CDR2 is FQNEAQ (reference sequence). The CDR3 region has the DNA TGTGCCAGCAGCTGGGCGGGACAGGGTTATGGCTACACCTTC. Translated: CASSWAGQGYGYTF.

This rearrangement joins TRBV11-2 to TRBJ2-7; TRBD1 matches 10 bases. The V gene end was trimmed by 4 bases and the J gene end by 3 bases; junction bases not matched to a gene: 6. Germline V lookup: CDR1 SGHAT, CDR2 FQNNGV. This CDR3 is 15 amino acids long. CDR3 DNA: TGTGCCAGCAGCTCCCAGACAGGGGGCCGCTACGAGCAGTACTTC. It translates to CASSSQTGGRYEQYF.

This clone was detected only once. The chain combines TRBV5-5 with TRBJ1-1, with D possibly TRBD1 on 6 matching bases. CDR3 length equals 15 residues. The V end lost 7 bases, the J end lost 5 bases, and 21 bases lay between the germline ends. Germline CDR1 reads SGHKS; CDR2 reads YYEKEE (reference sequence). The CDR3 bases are TGTGCCAGCTTTGATGGGTGGGGGCGAGGGACTGAAGCTTTCTTT. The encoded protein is CASFDGWGRGTEAFF.

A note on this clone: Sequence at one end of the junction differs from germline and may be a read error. CDR3 DNA: TGTGCCTGCAGCCCAGGGGTCGGGCAGGGACGCTCCTACGAGCAGTACTTC. Its protein product is CACSPGVGQGRSYEQYF. The rearrangement joins TRBV5-5 to TRBJ2-7; maybe TRBD1 (6 bases). The germline V gene encodes CDR1 SGHKS and CDR2 YYEKEE (reference sequence). CDR3 length equals 17 residues.

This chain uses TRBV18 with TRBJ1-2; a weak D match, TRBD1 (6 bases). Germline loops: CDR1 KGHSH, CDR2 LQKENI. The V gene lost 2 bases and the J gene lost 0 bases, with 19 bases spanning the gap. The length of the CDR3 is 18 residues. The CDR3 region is CASSPSTGRLLANYGYTF. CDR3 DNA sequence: TGTGCCAGCTCACCATCGACAGGAAGATTGTTAGCTAACTATGGCTACACCTTC.

The CDR3 sequence: CASSLHGERGDTQYF. In DNA form, the CDR3 reads TGTGCCAGCAGCCTCCATGGGGAGAGAGGGGATACGCAGTATTTT. The V call is TRBV6-4, the J call TRBJ2-3; TRBD2 might be the D (5 bases). Germline CDR1 reads MRHNA; CDR2 reads SNTAGT. The CDR3 contains 15 residues. V was trimmed by 6 bases and J by 6 bases, leaving 19 bases between them.

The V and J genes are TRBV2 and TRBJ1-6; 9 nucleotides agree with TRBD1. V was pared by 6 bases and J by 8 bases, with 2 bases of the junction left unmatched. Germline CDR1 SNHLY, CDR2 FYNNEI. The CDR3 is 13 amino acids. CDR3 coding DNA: TGTGCCAGCAGCGGGACAGGGCATTCACCCCTCCACTTT. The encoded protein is CASSGTGHSPLHF.

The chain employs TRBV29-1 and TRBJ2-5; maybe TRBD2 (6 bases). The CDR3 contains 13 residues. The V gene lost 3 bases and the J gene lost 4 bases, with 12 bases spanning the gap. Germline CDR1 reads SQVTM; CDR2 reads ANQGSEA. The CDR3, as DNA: TGCAGCGTTGATGGAGGGGCTGGAGAGACCCAGTACTTC. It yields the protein CSVDGGAGETQYF. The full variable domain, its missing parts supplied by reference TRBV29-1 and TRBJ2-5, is SAVISQKPSRDICQRGTSLTIQCQVDSQVTMMFWYRQQPGQSLTLIATANQGSEATYESGFVIDKFPISRPNLTFSTLTVSNMSPEDSSIYLCSVDGGAGETQYFGPGTRLLVL.

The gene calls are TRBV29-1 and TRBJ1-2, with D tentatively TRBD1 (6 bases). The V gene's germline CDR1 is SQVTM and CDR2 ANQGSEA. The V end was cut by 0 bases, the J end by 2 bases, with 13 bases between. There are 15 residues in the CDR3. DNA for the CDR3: TGCAGCGTTGAAGATCGCGGACAGCCCAACTATGGCTACACCTTC. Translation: CSVEDRGQPNYGYTF.

The CDR3 spells CAGTSGSGKVYNEQFF. The CDR3 DNA reads as TGTGCCGGGACTAGCGGGAGTGGAAAGGTCTACAATGAGCAGTTCTTC. J is TRBJ2-1 and V is TRBV19, with TRBD2 identical over 14 bases. Germline V gene data show CDR1 as LNHDA and CDR2 as SQIVND (reference sequence). This CDR3 has 16 amino acids. J lost 3 bases, V lost 11 bases, and 9 bases had no gene match. Full variable domain (outside the CDR3, taken from reference TRBV19 and TRBJ2-1): DGGITQSPKYLFRKEGQNVTLSCEQNLNHDAMYWYRQDPGQGLRLIYYSQIVNDFQKGDIAEGYSVSREKKESFPLTVTSAQKNPTAFYLCAGTSGSGKVYNEQFFGPGTRLTVL.

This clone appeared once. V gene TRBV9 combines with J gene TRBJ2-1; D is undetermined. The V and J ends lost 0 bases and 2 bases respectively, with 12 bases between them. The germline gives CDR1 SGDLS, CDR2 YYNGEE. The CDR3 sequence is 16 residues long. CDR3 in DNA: TGTGCCAGCAGCGTAGATGGCGGAAACACCTACAATGAGCAGTTCTTC. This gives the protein CASSVDGGNTYNEQFF.

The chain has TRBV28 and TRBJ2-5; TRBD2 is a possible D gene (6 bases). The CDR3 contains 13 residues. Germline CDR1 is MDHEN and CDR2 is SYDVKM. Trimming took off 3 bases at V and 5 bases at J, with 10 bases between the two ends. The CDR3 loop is CASSLGLEETQYF. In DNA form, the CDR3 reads TGTGCCAGCAGTTTGGGACTGGAGGAGACCCAGTACTTC.